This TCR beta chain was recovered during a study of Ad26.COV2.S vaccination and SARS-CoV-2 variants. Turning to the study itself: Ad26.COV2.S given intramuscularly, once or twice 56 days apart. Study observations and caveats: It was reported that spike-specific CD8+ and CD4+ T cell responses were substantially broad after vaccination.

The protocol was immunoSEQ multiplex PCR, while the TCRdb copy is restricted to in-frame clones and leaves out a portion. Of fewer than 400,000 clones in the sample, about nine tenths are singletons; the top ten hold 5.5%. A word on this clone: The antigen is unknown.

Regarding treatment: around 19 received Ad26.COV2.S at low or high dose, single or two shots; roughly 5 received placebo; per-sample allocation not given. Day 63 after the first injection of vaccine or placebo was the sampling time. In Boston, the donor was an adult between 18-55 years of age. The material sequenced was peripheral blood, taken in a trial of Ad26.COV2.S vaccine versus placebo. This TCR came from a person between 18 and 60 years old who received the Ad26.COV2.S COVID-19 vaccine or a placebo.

This CDR3 reads CASSPGQDLNFYEQYF. The CDR3 DNA reads TGCGCCAGCAGCCCCGGCCAGGACTTAAACTTCTACGAGCAGTACTTC. The chain employs TRBV4-1 and TRBJ2-7, with D perhaps TRBD2 (5 bases). V was clipped by 4 bases and J by 3 bases, with 19 bases between them. Germline CDR1 MGHRA, CDR2 YSYEKL. This CDR3 is built from 16 residues.